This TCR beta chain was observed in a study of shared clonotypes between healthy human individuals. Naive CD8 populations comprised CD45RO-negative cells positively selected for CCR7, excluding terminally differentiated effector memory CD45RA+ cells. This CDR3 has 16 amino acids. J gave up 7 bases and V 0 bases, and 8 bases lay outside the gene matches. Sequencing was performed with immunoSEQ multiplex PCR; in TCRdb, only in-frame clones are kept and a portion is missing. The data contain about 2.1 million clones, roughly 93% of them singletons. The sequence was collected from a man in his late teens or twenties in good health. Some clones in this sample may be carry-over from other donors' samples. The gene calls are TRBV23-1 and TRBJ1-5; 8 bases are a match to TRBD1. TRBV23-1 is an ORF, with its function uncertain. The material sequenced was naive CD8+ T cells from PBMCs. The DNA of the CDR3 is TGCGCCAGCAGTCAATCGGAAACAGGGGGAAACCAGCCCCAGCATTTT. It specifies CASSQSETGGNQPQHF.